This TCR beta chain was documented in a study of human versus mouse CDR3 diversity and MHC coevolution. Study background: Reportedly, immunoSEQ detects one in 200,000 T cells with minimized PCR bias.

Study findings and constraints: Human CDR3s averaged more deletions and insertions than mouse CDR3s. Most of the three human donors had the lowest clonal inequality.

Sequencing was performed with immunoSEQ multiplex PCR; in TCRdb, only in-frame clones are kept and a portion is missing. The table includes about 83,000 clones, less than 95% detected once. Of note for this clone: Its matching antigen is unknown.

CDR3 size: 14 residues. Germline CDR1 is SGHAT and CDR2 is FQNNGV. The J segment lost 3 bases and the V segment lost 4 bases, leaving 4 bases of the junction unmatched. The sequence came from a person aged 25 to 69 in good health. This chain links TRBV11-2 with TRBJ1-2, with 8 bases fitting TRBD1. The sample comprised naive CD4+ T cells from blood. Subset denoted: CD45RO-negative CD62L-positive naive CD4 T cells. CDR3 DNA: TGTGCCAGCAGCTCCCTGACAGGGGACTATGGCTACACCTTC. This encodes CASSSLTGDYGYTF.